This T cell receptor (beta chain) was found in a study of blood T cell repertoires in COVID-19. Whole-study context: There were acute and convalescent COVID-19 samples, and they came from the United States, Italy and Spain. The cDNA or gDNA used as material had been derived from T cells, B-cell-depleted T cells, or PBMCs.

The CDR3 sequence is 16 residues long. Germline V gives CDR1 MGHRA, CDR2 YSYEKL. V lost 2 bases, J lost 9 bases, and 10 bases stayed unmatched. Authors' data handling: Amplification of reference gene primers provided the estimated nucleated cell counts. TCRdb keeps only in-frame clones here, not all; method: immunoSEQ multiplex PCR. That table supplies the V and J calls and clone size; D and trimming were determined from the DNA. Among 390,000 or so clones listed, 75% to 90% were seen once. The V call is TRBV4-1, the J call TRBJ1-6, with TRBD1 matching over 7 bases. The sequenced sample consisted of peripheral blood. This receptor was obtained from a woman aged 25-40 years with active or convalescent COVID-19. The CDR3 DNA reads as TGCGCCAGCAGCCAACCTCGACAGGGAACAGGTTCACCCCTCCACTTT. Protein product: CASSQPRQGTGSPLHF.